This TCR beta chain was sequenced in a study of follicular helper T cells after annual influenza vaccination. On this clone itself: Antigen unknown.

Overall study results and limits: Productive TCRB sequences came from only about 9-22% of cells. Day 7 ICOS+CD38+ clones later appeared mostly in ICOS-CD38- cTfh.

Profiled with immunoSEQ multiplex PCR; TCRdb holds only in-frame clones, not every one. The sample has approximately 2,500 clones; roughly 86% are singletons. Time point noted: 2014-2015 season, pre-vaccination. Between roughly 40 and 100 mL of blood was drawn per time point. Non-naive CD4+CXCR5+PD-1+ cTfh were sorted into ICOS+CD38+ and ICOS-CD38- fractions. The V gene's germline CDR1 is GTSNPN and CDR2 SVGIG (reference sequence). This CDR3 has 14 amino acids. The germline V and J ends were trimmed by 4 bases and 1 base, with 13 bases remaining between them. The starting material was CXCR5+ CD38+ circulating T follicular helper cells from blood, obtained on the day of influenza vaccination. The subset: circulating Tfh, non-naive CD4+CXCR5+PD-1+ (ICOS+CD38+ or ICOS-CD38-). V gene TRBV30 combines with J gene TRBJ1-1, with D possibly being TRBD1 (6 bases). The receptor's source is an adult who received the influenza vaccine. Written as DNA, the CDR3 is TGTGCCTGGAACCGGGACAAAGAGAACACTGAAGCTTTCTTT. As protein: CAWNRDKENTEAFF.